This T cell receptor beta chain was profiled in a study of blood T cell repertoires in COVID-19. Germline V gene sequence: CDR1 SGDLS, CDR2 YYNGEE. J gave up 3 bases and V 5 bases, and 4 bases lay outside the gene matches. The CDR3 is 14 residues long. Generated by immunoSEQ multiplex PCR, the TCRdb table keeps only in-frame clones and is missing some. The repertoire consists of about 160,000 clones, with approximately 82% occurring once and the leading ten covering about 3.6%. Participant ages covered about 18 to 100 years across some 25 US areas. Sequencing was done on a sample of PBMCs or T cells enriched from blood (not recorded which). The TCR comes from a woman aged 50 to 60 in a cohort exposed to, infected with or recovered from COVID-19 (not recorded which). The chain carries TRBV9 and TRBJ2-7; TRBD2 matches at 11 bases. The CDR3, as DNA: TGTGCCAGCAGTTTTACTAGCGGGAGCTACGAGCAGTACTTC. Translation gives CASSFTSGSYEQYF.